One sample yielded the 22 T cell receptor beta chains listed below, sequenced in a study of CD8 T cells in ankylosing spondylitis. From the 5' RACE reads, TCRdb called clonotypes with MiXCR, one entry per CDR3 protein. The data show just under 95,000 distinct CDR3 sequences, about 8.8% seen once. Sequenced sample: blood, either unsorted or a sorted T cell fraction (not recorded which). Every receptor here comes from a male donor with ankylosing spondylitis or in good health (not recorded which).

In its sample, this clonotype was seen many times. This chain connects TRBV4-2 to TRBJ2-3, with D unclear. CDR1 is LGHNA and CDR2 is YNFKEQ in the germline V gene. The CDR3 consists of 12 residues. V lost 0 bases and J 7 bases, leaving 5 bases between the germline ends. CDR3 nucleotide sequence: TGTGCCAGCAGCCAAGAGGGGAATACGCAGTATTTT. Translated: CASSQEGNTQYF.

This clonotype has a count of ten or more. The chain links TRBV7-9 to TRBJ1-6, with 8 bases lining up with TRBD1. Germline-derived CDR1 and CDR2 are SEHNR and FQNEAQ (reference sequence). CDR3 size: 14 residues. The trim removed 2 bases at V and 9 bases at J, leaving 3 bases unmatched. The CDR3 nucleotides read TGTGCCAGCAGCTTACAGGGGGCTGTTTCACCCCTCCACTTT. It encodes CASSLQGAVSPLHF. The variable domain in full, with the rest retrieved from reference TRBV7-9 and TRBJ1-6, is DTGVSQNPRHKITKRGQNVTFRCDPISEHNRLYWYRQTLGQGPEFLTYFQNEAQLEKSRLLSDRFSAERPKGSFSTLEIQRTEQGDSAMYLCASSLQGAVSPLHFGNGTRLTVT.

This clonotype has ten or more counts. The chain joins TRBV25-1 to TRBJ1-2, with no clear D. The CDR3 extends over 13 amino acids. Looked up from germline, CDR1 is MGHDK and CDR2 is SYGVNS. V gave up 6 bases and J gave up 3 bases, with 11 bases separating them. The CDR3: CASSPYRDYGYTF. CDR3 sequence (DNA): TGTGCCAGCAGCCCCTATCGGGACTATGGCTACACCTTC.

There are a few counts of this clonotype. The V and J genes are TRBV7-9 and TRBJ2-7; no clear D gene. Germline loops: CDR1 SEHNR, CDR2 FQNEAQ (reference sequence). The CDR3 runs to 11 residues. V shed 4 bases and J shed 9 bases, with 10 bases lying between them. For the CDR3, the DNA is TGTGCCAGCAGCTCACCCTCGGCGCAGTACTTC. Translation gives CASSSPSAQYF.

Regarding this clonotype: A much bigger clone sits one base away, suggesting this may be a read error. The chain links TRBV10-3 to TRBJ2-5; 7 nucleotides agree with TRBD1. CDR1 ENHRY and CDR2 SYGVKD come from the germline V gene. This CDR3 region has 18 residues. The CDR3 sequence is CAISEFPPGTAAQETRYF. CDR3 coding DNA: TGTGCCATCAGTGAGTTCCCCCCTGGGACAGCCGCCCAAGAGACCCGGTACTTC.

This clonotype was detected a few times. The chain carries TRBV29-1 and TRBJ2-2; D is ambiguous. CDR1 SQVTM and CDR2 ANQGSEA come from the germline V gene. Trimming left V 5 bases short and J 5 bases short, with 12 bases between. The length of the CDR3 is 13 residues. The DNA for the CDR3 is TGCAGCGTTTCGATAACCCTAACCGGGGAGCTGTTTTTT. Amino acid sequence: CSVSITLTGELFF.

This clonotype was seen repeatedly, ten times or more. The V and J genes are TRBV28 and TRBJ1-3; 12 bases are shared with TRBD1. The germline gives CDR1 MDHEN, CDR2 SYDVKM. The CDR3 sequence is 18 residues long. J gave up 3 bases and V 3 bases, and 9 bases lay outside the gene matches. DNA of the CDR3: TGTGCCAGCAGTTTGAGGGACAGGGGGCGTCAGGGTGGAAACACCATATATTTT. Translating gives CASSLRDRGRQGGNTIYF.

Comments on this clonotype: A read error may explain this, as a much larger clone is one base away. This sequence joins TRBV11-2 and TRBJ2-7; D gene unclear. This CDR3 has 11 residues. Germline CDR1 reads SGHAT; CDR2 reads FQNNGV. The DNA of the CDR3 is TGTACCAGCAGCTTAGAAAACTGGCAGTACTTC. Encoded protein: CTSSLENWQYF.

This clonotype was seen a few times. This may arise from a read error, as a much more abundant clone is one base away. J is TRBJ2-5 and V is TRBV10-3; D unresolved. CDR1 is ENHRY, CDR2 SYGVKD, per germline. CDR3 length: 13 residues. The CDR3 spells CAISEAGQEAQYF. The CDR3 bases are TGTGCCATCAGTGAGGCTGGCCAAGAGGCCCAGTACTTC.

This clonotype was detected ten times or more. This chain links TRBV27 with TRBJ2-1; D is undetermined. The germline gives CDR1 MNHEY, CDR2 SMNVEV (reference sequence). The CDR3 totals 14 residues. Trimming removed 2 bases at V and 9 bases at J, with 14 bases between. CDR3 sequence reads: CASSLEFALPEQFF. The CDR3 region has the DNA TGTGCCAGCAGTTTAGAATTCGCGTTACCTGAGCAGTTCTTC.

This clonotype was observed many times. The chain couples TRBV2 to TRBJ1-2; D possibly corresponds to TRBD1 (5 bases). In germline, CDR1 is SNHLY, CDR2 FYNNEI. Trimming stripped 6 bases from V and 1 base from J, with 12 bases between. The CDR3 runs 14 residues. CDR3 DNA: TGTGCCAGCAGAACGGGACCGCTTAACTATGGCTACACCTTC. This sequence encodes CASRTGPLNYGYTF.

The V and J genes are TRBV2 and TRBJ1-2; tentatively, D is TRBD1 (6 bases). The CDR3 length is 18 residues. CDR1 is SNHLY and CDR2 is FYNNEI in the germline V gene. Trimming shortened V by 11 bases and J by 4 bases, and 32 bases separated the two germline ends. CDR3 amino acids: CACCFRAPLGAPLYGYTF. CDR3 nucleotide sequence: TGTGCCTGCTGTTTTCGGGCCCCTCTGGGGGCGCCTCTCTATGGCTACACCTTC. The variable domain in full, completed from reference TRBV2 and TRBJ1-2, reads EPEVTQTPSHQVTQMGQEVILRCVPISNHLYFYWYRQILGQKVEFLVSFYNNEISEKSEIFDDQFSVERPDGSNFTLKIRSTKLEDSAMYFCACCFRAPLGAPLYGYTFGSGTRLTVV.

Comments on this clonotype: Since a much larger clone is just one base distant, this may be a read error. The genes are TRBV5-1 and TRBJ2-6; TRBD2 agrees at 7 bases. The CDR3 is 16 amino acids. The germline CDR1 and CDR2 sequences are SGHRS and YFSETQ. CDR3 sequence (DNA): TGCGCCAACAGCTTGGGAGGGGCGAGGGGGGCCAACGTCCTGACTTTC. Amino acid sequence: CANSLGGARGANVLTF.

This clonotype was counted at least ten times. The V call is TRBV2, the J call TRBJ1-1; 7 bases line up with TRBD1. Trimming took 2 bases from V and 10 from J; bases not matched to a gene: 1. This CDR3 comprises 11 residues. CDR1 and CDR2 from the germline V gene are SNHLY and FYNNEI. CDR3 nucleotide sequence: TGTGCCAGCAGTGAAAGGGGGCCAGCTTTCTTT. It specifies CASSERGPAFF.

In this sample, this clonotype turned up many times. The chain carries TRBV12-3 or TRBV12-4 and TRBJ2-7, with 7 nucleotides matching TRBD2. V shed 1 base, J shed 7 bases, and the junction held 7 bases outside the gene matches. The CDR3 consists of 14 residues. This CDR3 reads CASSLVYGGGEQYF. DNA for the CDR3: TGTGCCAGCAGTTTAGTATACGGGGGAGGGGAGCAGTACTTC.

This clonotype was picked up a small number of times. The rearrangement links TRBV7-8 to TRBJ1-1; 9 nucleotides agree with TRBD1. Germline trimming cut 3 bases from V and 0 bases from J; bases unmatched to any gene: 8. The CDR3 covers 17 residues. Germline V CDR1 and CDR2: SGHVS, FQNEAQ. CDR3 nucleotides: TGTGCCAGCAGCTTGGTACAGGGGGCGACGGTGAACACTGAAGCTTTCTTT. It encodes CASSLVQGATVNTEAFF.

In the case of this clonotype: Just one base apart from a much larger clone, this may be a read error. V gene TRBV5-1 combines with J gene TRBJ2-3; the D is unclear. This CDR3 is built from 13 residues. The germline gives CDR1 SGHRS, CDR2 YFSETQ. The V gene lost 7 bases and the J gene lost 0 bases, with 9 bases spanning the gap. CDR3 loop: CASRVSSTDTQYF. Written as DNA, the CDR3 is TGCGCCAGCCGCGTCAGTAGCACAGATACGCAGTATTTT.

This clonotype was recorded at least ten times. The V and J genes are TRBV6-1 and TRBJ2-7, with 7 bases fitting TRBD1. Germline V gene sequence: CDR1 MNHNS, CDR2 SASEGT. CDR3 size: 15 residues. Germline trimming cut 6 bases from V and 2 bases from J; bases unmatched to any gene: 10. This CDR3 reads CASSSDRIEAYEQYF. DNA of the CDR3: TGTGCCAGCAGCTCGGACAGGATCGAAGCCTACGAGCAGTACTTC.

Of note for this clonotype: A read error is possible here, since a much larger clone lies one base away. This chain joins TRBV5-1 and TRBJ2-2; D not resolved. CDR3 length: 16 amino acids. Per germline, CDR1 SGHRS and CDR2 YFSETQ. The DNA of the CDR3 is TGCGCCAACAGCTTGACCAGGTCGGTCGACACCGGGGAGCTGTTTTTT. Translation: CANSLTRSVDTGELFF.

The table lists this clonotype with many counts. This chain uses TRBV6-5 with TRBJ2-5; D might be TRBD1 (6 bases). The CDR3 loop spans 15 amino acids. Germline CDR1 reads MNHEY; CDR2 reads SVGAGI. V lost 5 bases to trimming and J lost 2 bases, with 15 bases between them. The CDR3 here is CASSLQGTAQETQYF. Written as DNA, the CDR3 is TGTGCCAGCAGTCTACAGGGAACTGCGCAAGAGACCCAGTACTTC.

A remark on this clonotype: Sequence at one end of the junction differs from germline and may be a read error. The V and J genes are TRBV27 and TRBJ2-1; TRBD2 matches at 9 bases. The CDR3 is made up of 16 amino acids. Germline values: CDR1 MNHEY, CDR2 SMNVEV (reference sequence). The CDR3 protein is CSSNPSAGGRVNEQFF. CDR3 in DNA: TGTTCCAGCAACCCTTCGGCGGGGGGGCGTGTCAATGAGCAGTTCTTC.

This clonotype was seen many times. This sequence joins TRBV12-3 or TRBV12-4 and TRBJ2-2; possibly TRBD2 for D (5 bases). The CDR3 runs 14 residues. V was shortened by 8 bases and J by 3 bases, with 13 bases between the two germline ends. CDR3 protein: CASFSRGDTGELFF. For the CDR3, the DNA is TGTGCCAGCTTCTCACGGGGAGACACCGGGGAGCTGTTTTTT.